This entry concerns a single TCR beta chain. Its antigen is currently unknown. A junction boundary mismatches the germline segment, possibly from a read error. Germline CDR1 reads SQVTM; CDR2 reads ANQGSEA. The length of the CDR3 is 12 residues. Molecular barcoded adaptors covering alpha/delta and beta/gamma chains were used on approximately 400 ng RNA. TCRdb called the reads again in MiXCR, with one record for every CDR3 protein. The table includes roughly 130,000 distinct CDR3 sequences, about an eighth detected once. This entry comes from a study of read filtering for tumor transcriptome and immune sequencing. Study summary: R-ISS stage counts were eight or nine for I, roughly 15 for II, six or seven for III. Whole-transcriptome libraries were prepared after DNase treatment. RNA-seq yielded only about 75 to 1273 TCR reads, IR-seq about 3.5 to 10.27 million.

Overall study findings and caveats: The CD138-negative fraction was mixed bone marrow immune cells, not pure T cells.

The chain recombines TRBV29-1 with TRBJ1-1; 9 nucleotides line up with TRBD1. The sequence was collected from a donor over 35 with multiple myeloma. What was sequenced was a population of CD138-negative cells sorted from bone marrow. The CDR3 sequence: CSVDLTGGEAFF. CDR3 DNA: TGTAGCGTCGACCTAACAGGGGGCGAAGCTTTCTTT.